This T cell receptor (beta chain) was documented in a study of T cell responses to AZD1222 COVID-19 vaccine. Study outcomes and limitations: Repertoires in all cases were sampled only once the peak T cell response had passed. Just five or six AZD1222 recipients were seropositive at baseline. Most donors were white British, females outnumbered males, and clonal diversity was possibly underestimated.

There are 13 residues in the CDR3. The V end lost 6 bases, the J end lost 5 bases, and 12 bases lay between the germline ends. Germline values: CDR1 KGHSH, CDR2 LQKENI. This clone has just one count. Its specificity is unknown. Recipients boosted at about 4 weeks or about 12 weeks are pooled. Using immunoSEQ multiplex PCR, the repertoire was profiled, and TCRdb retains in-frame clones only, with some absent. The sample holds around 270,000 clones, around 93% seen once. Here the sequenced sample was peripheral blood, taken 28 days after the second AZD1222 dose. This sequence was found in an adult who received the AZD1222 COVID-19 vaccine. The rearrangement links TRBV18 to TRBJ2-3, with D perhaps TRBD1 (6 bases). The chain's CDR3 is CASSPTGKDTQYF. The CDR3 region has the DNA TGTGCCAGCTCGCCTACAGGGAAAGATACGCAGTATTTT. The variable domain in full, with the rest retrieved from reference TRBV18 and TRBJ2-3, is NAGVMQNPRHLVRRRGQEARLRCSPMKGHSHVYWYRQLPEEGLKFMVYLQKENIIDESGMPKERFSAEFPKEGPSILRIQQVVRGDSAAYFCASSPTGKDTQYFGPGTRLTVL.